The rows below give T cell receptor beta chains drawn from one sample of a study of T cell repertoires in ileal Crohn's disease. Profiling relied on immunoSEQ multiplex PCR, and the TCRdb table lists in-frame clones only, not all of them. The table has 55,000 to 65,000 clones, roughly nine tenths seen once. The specimen sequenced was ileal tissue. The receptor source for this set is an adult with Crohn's disease. CDR3s include the opening cysteine and the closing phenylalanine or tryptophan. Each record gives: J gene, D gene, clone size, V gene, CDR3 protein, CDR3 DNA. The D gene is left open where the match is weak. Not every row has a clone size; where given, it reads once, few, many or a size class.

J: TRBJ2-1
D: .
size: .
V: TRBV12-5
CDR3: CASGPGGSYNEQFF
DNA: TGTGCTAGTGGACCCGGGGGATCCTACAATGAGCAGTTCTTC

J: TRBJ2-4
D: .
size: once
V: TRBV4-2
CDR3: CASSQAQEGRNIQYF
DNA: TGTGCCAGCAGCCAAGCGCAAGAGGGCAGAAACATTCAGTACTTC

J: TRBJ2-7
D: TRBD2
size: few
V: TRBV27
CDR3: CASSLGSRAGAYEQYF
DNA: TGTGCCAGCAGTTTAGGTAGTAGGGCGGGAGCCTACGAGCAGTACTTC

J: TRBJ1-2
D: .
size: .
V: TRBV7-9
CDR3: CASSLEGDGGYGYTF
DNA: TGTGCCAGCAGCTTAGAGGGGGACGGCGGCTATGGCTACACCTTC

J: TRBJ1-6
D: TRBD1
size: .
V: TRBV19
CDR3: CASSPFDRANSPLHF
DNA: TGTGCCAGTAGTCCCTTCGACAGGGCAAATTCACCCCTCCACTTT

J: TRBJ1-1
D: .
size: once
V: TRBV5-1
CDR3: CASSTSGGEAFF
DNA: TGCGCCAGCAGCACCTCCGGGGGTGAAGCTTTCTTT

J: TRBJ1-4
D: TRBD1
size: .
V: TRBV5-5
CDR3: CASSRTGTNEKLFF
DNA: TGTGCCAGCAGCCGGACAGGGACTAATGAAAAACTGTTTTTT

J: TRBJ1-2
D: TRBD1
size: .
V: TRBV28
CDR3: CASNTASGQGTNYGYTF
DNA: TGTGCCAGCAACACCGCGAGCGGACAGGGTACTAACTATGGCTACACCTTC

J: TRBJ1-5
D: .
size: .
V: TRBV5-5
CDR3: CASSFAGGDNQPQHF
DNA: TGTGCCAGCAGCTTTGCGGGAGGAGACAATCAGCCCCAGCATTTT

J: TRBJ1-3
D: .
size: .
V: TRBV2
CDR3: CASSEARGNTIYF
DNA: TGTGCCAGCAGTGAAGCGCGGGGAAACACCATATATTTT

J: TRBJ1-2
D: .
size: .
V: TRBV21-1
CDR3: CAGMDRADGYTF
DNA: TGTGCCGGGATGGACAGGGCCGATGGCTACACCTTC

J: TRBJ2-5
D: .
size: .
V: TRBV7-9
CDR3: CASSLAGQLVQYF
DNA: TGTGCCAGCAGCTTAGCGGGGCAGTTGGTTCAGTACTTC

J: TRBJ1-2
D: .
size: .
V: TRBV6-5
CDR3: CASNSDRDYGYTF
DNA: TGTGCCAGCAATAGCGACCGTGACTATGGCTACACCTTC

J: TRBJ1-4
D: .
size: .
V: TRBV7-2
CDR3: CASSLNPGNEKLFF
DNA: TGTGCCAGCAGCTTAAATCCGGGGAATGAAAAACTGTTTTTT

J: TRBJ1-1
D: .
size: .
V: TRBV5-6
CDR3: CASTEAGMNTEAFF
DNA: TGTGCCAGTACTGAAGCAGGGATGAACACTGAAGCTTTCTTT

J: TRBJ1-1
D: .
size: .
V: TRBV7-6
CDR3: CASSLWSGENTEAFF
DNA: TGTGCCAGCAGCTTATGGTCAGGCGAGAACACTGAAGCTTTCTTT

J: TRBJ2-2
D: TRBD2
size: once
V: TRBV27
CDR3: CASHAGTSASTGELFF
DNA: TGTGCCAGCCACGCAGGGACTAGTGCCAGTACCGGGGAGCTGTTTTTT

J: TRBJ2-3
D: TRBD2
size: .
V: TRBV29-1
CDR3: CSAFSGGRITDTQYF
DNA: TGCAGCGCATTTAGCGGGGGCAGAATCACAGATACGCAGTATTTT

J: TRBJ2-3
D: TRBD1
size: once
V: TRBV5-1
CDR3: CASSLGQGRDQAADTQYF
DNA: TGCGCCAGCAGCTTGGGACAGGGCCGGGACCAAGCAGCAGATACGCAGTATTTT

J: TRBJ1-1
D: .
size: .
V: TRBV29-1
CDR3: CSVEGFDSLYEAFF
DNA: TGCAGCGTTGAAGGTTTTGATTCACTATACGAAGCTTTCTTT

J: TRBJ2-3
D: .
size: .
V: TRBV5-6
CDR3: CASSPRLVAGEYF
DNA: TGTGCCAGCAGCCCACGACTAGTGGCGGGCGAGTATTTT

J: TRBJ1-1
D: .
size: once
V: TRBV19
CDR3: CASLTVDEAFF
DNA: TGTGCCAGTCTTACTGTCGATGAAGCTTTCTTT

J: TRBJ1-2
D: .
size: .
V: TRBV5-1
CDR3: CASSTTGSYGYTF
DNA: TGCGCCAGCAGTACCACAGGGTCCTATGGCTACACCTTC

J: TRBJ1-3
D: .
size: few
V: TRBV2
CDR3: CASRMGLGHTIYF
DNA: TGTGCCAGCAGAATGGGGCTTGGTCACACCATATATTTT

J: TRBJ2-1
D: .
size: once
V: TRBV15
CDR3: CATSSGATSLPSNEQFF
DNA: TGTGCCACCAGCAGCGGAGCGACGTCGCTACCGTCCAATGAGCAGTTCTTC

J: TRBJ1-4
D: TRBD1
size: .
V: TRBV7-6
CDR3: CASSPNGQGNEKLFF
DNA: TGTGCCAGCAGCCCGAATGGACAGGGGAATGAAAAACTGTTTTTT

J: TRBJ1-1
D: TRBD1
size: .
V: TRBV5-1
CDR3: CASSVGQGLMETEAFF
DNA: TGCGCCAGCAGCGTGGGACAGGGTTTGATGGAAACTGAAGCTTTCTTT

J: TRBJ2-5
D: .
size: .
V: TRBV5-1
CDR3: CASRGRGETQYF
DNA: TGCGCCAGCAGGGGGCGGGGAGAGACCCAGTACTTC

J: TRBJ1-2
D: .
size: .
V: TRBV11-2
CDR3: CASSWGARGGYTF
DNA: TGTGCCAGCAGCTGGGGAGCCAGGGGTGGCTACACCTTC

J: TRBJ2-1
D: TRBD2
size: .
V: TRBV27
CDR3: CASSPSGMREQFF
DNA: TGTGCCAGCAGCCCTAGCGGGATGCGTGAGCAGTTCTTC

J: TRBJ2-1
D: TRBD2
size: .
V: TRBV9
CDR3: CASSVAPLAGGHNEQFF
DNA: TGTGCCAGCAGCGTAGCTCCATTAGCGGGGGGGCACAATGAGCAGTTCTTC

J: TRBJ1-1
D: .
size: .
V: TRBV5-6
CDR3: CASSLGPGSTEAFF
DNA: TGTGCCAGCAGCTTGGGTCCGGGTTCCACTGAAGCTTTCTTT

J: TRBJ1-2
D: .
size: .
V: TRBV2
CDR3: CASKFGELDGYTF
DNA: TGTGCCAGCAAATTCGGTGAACTGGATGGCTACACCTTC

J: TRBJ1-5
D: .
size: .
V: TRBV19
CDR3: CASSIAGSKPQHF
DNA: TGTGCCAGTAGTATAGCAGGTTCAAAGCCCCAGCATTTT

J: TRBJ1-2
D: .
size: .
V: TRBV6-1
CDR3: CASSPQYGYTF
DNA: TGTGCCAGCAGTCCCCAATATGGCTACACCTTC

J: TRBJ1-5
D: TRBD1
size: few
V: TRBV18
CDR3: CASSPSTGVQPQHF
DNA: TGTGCCAGCTCTCCGTCGACAGGGGTGCAGCCCCAGCATTTT

J: TRBJ2-2
D: .
size: .
V: TRBV11-3
CDR3: CASSFWDILNGELFF
DNA: TGTGCCAGCAGCTTCTGGGACATTCTTAACGGGGAGCTGTTTTTT

J: TRBJ2-2
D: TRBD2
size: .
V: TRBV13
CDR3: CASRRLLAGVGTGELFF
DNA: TGTGCCAGCAGGCGTTTACTAGCGGGAGTGGGGACCGGGGAGCTGTTTTTT

J: TRBJ1-1
D: .
size: .
V: TRBV14
CDR3: CASSQVSRPTEAFF
DNA: TGTGCCAGCAGCCAAGTCTCTAGGCCCACTGAAGCTTTCTTT

J: TRBJ1-4
D: TRBD1
size: once
V: TRBV9
CDR3: CASSVAGQLNEKLFF
DNA: TGTGCCAGCAGCGTAGCGGGACAGCTTAATGAAAAACTGTTTTTT

J: TRBJ1-1
D: .
size: few
V: TRBV6-1
CDR3: CASIVSFNTEAFF
DNA: TGTGCCAGCATAGTATCGTTCAACACTGAAGCTTTCTTT

J: TRBJ2-1
D: .
size: .
V: TRBV5-4
CDR3: CASSSGEPSYNEQFF
DNA: TGTGCCAGCAGCTCCGGGGAGCCCTCCTACAATGAGCAGTTCTTC

J: TRBJ2-5
D: .
size: .
V: TRBV25-1
CDR3: CASSEDWRDEETQYF
DNA: TGTGCCAGCAGTGAAGATTGGAGGGATGAAGAGACCCAGTACTTC

J: TRBJ2-2
D: TRBD1
size: .
V: TRBV5-1
CDR3: CASSLRGGDRGGGELFF
DNA: TGCGCCAGCAGCTTGAGAGGCGGGGACAGGGGCGGCGGGGAGCTGTTTTTT

J: TRBJ2-3
D: .
size: .
V: TRBV4-1
CDR3: CASSQEPATSTDTQYF
DNA: TGCGCCAGCAGCCAAGAACCTGCGACTAGCACAGATACGCAGTATTTT

J: TRBJ2-1
D: .
size: .
V: TRBV28
CDR3: CASCPGGTWNEQFF
DNA: TGTGCCAGCTGCCCCGGTGGTACGTGGAATGAGCAGTTCTTC

J: TRBJ2-7
D: .
size: .
V: TRBV4-2
CDR3: CASSQLSVEKEQYF
DNA: TGTGCCAGCAGCCAACTTTCGGTGGAGAAGGAGCAGTACTTC

J: TRBJ2-1
D: TRBD1
size: few
V: TRBV28
CDR3: CASSSPGTGGAYEQFF
DNA: TGTGCCAGCAGTTCCCCCGGGACAGGGGGCGCGTATGAGCAGTTCTTC

J: TRBJ2-7
D: .
size: .
V: TRBV2
CDR3: CASSELGSGYEQYF
DNA: TGTGCCAGCAGTGAGCTGGGTAGCGGCTACGAGCAGTACTTC

J: TRBJ1-3
D: .
size: .
V: TRBV20-1
CDR3: CSARVGDTIYF
DNA: TGCAGTGCTAGAGTAGGGGACACCATATATTTT

J: TRBJ1-5
D: .
size: .
V: TRBV25-1
CDR3: CASSPSQFNQPQHF
DNA: TGTGCCAGCAGTCCATCACAGTTCAATCAGCCCCAGCATTTT